The 24 T cell receptor beta chains given below trace back to one sample, sequenced in a study of blood T cell repertoires in COVID-19. Only in-frame clones appear in the TCRdb table, and some are missing; sequencing was by immunoSEQ multiplex PCR. The sample carries 120,000 to 150,000 clones, approximately 81% recorded once. Source material: peripheral blood. The receptors stem from a human donor in a cohort sampled during active COVID-19.

The V call is TRBV4-3, the J call TRBJ1-2; 8 nucleotides line up with TRBD1. Looked up from germline, CDR1 is LGHNA and CDR2 is YSLEER. V lost 9 bases to trimming and J lost 1 base; unmatched junction nucleotides: 7. This CDR3 spans 14 amino acids. CDR3 coding DNA: TGCGCCAGTGGAACAGGGGGGCGTAACTATGGCTACACCTTC. Translation: CASGTGGRNYGYTF.

This clone showed up just once. The gene calls are TRBV19 and TRBJ2-7, with a tentative D call TRBD2 (7 bases). The CDR3 sequence is 16 residues long. CDR1 is LNHDA, CDR2 SQIVND, per germline (reference sequence). The V end was cut by 5 bases, the J end by 1 base, with 18 bases between. The CDR3 DNA is TGTGCCAGTAGTCCAGGTCGCGGGGGCGAGTCCTACGAGCAGTACTTC. Protein sequence: CASSPGRGGESYEQYF.

This chain joins TRBV3-1 (or the pseudogene TRBV3-2) and TRBJ2-3; 12 positions match TRBD2. Germline CDR1 reads LGHDT; CDR2 reads YNNKEL (reference sequence). The CDR3 is 15 residues long. The V gene end was trimmed by 3 bases and the J gene end by 5 bases; junction bases not matched to a gene: 3. The CDR3 DNA reads TGTGCCAGCAGCCATCCTAGCGGGGGGGAAGATACGCAGTATTTT. It translates to CASSHPSGGEDTQYF.

CDR3 sequence reads: CASSPTEDYGYTF. The CDR3, as DNA: TGTGCCAGCAGTCCGACTGAAGACTATGGCTACACCTTC. V is TRBV12-3 or TRBV12-4 and J is TRBJ1-2; D is ambiguous. The CDR3 runs to 13 residues. Deletions cut 5 bases from V and 3 bases from J, with 10 bases between.

The chain links TRBV11-3 to TRBJ2-1; D unresolved. This CDR3 has 14 amino acids. V was clipped by 1 base and J by 5 bases, with 9 bases between them. Per germline, CDR1 SGHNT and CDR2 YENEEA. In nucleotides, the CDR3 is TGTGCCAGCAGCTTAGCCTACCCCAACAATGAGCAGTTCTTC. It yields the protein CASSLAYPNNEQFF.

The J gene is TRBJ1-4, the V gene TRBV3-1 (or the pseudogene TRBV3-2); 10 positions match TRBD1. CDR3 length: 16 amino acids. The germline CDR1 and CDR2 sequences are LGHDT and YNNKEL (reference sequence). After removal of 0 bases from V and 5 bases from J, the junction contained 3 bases not matched to a gene. The CDR3 region has the DNA TGTGCCAGCAGCCAAGATATGACAGGGGGCAATGAAAAACTGTTTTTT. Translating it yields CASSQDMTGGNEKLFF.

For the CDR3, the DNA is TGTGCCAGCTCATCCCGGACACTTCGTAACTATGGCTACACCTTC. Encoded protein: CASSSRTLRNYGYTF. This sequence joins TRBV18 and TRBJ1-2; TRBD1 is a possible D gene (5 bases). Looked up from germline, CDR1 is KGHSH and CDR2 is LQKENI. The V end was cut by 5 bases, the J end by 1 base, with 14 bases between. The CDR3 length is 15 residues. The full variable domain, its missing parts supplied by reference TRBV18 and TRBJ1-2, is NAGVMQNPRHLVRRRGQEARLRCSPMKGHSHVYWYRQLPEEGLKFMVYLQKENIIDESGMPKERFSAEFPKEGPSILRIQQVVRGDSAAYFCASSSRTLRNYGYTFGSGTRLTVV.

The count of this clone is one. The chain recombines TRBV11-3 with TRBJ2-7; D not certain. Germline CDR1 is SGHNT and CDR2 is YENEEA. The CDR3 length is 14 residues. V was shortened by 5 bases and J by 1 base, with 12 bases between the two germline ends. Here the CDR3 reads CASSLGYFSYEQYF. CDR3 sequence (DNA): TGTGCCAGCAGCCTAGGATACTTTTCCTACGAGCAGTACTTC.

The chain is built from TRBV6-5 and TRBJ2-7; a possible D gene is TRBD2 (5 bases). Germline CDR1 reads MNHEY; CDR2 reads SVGAGI. This CDR3 is 14 amino acids long. Trimming cost V 8 bases and J 2 bases, with 16 bases left between them. CDR3 loop: CASGASEGAYEQYF. The CDR3 DNA reads as TGTGCCAGCGGAGCCAGCGAGGGAGCCTACGAGCAGTACTTC.

This clone has a handful of counts. This sequence joins TRBV7-7 and TRBJ2-2, with 9 bases that match TRBD2. Germline V CDR1 and CDR2: SSHAT, FNYEAQ (reference sequence). The CDR3 extends over 15 amino acids. V shed 4 bases, J shed 7 bases, and the junction held 7 bases outside the gene matches. CDR3 residues: CASSSRGGLGGELFF. The CDR3 coding sequence is TGTGCCAGCAGCTCGCGGGGGGGCCTCGGCGGGGAGCTGTTTTTT.

The genes are TRBV28 and TRBJ1-2; TRBD1 might be the D (5 bases). CDR1 is MDHEN and CDR2 is SYDVKM in the germline V gene. This CDR3 contains 14 residues. V was pared by 4 bases and J by 6 bases, with 15 bases between. The CDR3 DNA sequence: TGTGCCAGCAGTTCTCTATCAGGGTTAGATGGCTACACCTTC. Amino acids: CASSSLSGLDGYTF.

The chain combines TRBV18 with TRBJ2-7; possible D gene TRBD1, 6 bases. V was shortened by 5 bases and J by 7 bases, with 12 bases between the two germline ends. Germline V gives CDR1 KGHSH, CDR2 LQKENI. This CDR3 comprises 12 residues. This chain's CDR3 is CASSEDSLEQYF. CDR3 DNA sequence: TGTGCCAGCTCAGAGGACAGCCTGGAGCAGTACTTC.

The gene calls are TRBV28 and TRBJ2-7, with D unresolved. The CDR3 extends over 12 amino acids. V lost 10 bases to trimming and J lost 2 bases, with 12 bases between them. CDR1 and CDR2 from the germline V gene are MDHEN and SYDVKM. The CDR3 reads CATFTYPYEQYF. The CDR3 bases are TGTGCCACCTTCACTTACCCCTACGAGCAGTACTTC. Combining the CDR3 with reference TRBV28 and TRBJ2-7 gives the whole variable domain DVKVTQSSRYLVKRTGEKVFLECVQDMDHENMFWYRQDPGLGLRLIYFSYDVKMKEKGDIPEGYSVSREKKERFSLILESASTNQTSMYLCATFTYPYEQYFGPGTRLTVT.

This clone showed up just once. The chain is built from TRBV24-1 and TRBJ2-5; 9 nucleotides line up with TRBD1. The V and J ends lost 1 base and 3 bases, in that order; junction bases with no gene match: 2. The CDR3 extends over 15 amino acids. CDR1 is KGHDR, CDR2 SFDVKD, per germline. This CDR3 is CATSDFGTGKETQYF. CDR3 nucleotides: TGTGCCACCAGTGATTTTGGGACAGGGAAAGAGACCCAGTACTTC.

This clone showed up just a few times. The CDR3 loop reads CASSAAQGAPGYTF. The CDR3 region has the DNA TGTGCCAGCAGCGCTGCCCAGGGGGCGCCTGGCTACACCTTC. The chain joins TRBV7-8 to TRBJ1-2; 8 positions agree with TRBD1. The germline V gene has CDR1 SGHVS and CDR2 FQNEAQ. Trimming removed 5 bases from V and 7 bases from J; junction bases left unmatched: 9. The CDR3 totals 14 residues.

The J gene is TRBJ2-3, the V gene TRBV2; D is unresolved. There are 16 residues in the CDR3. The V gene's germline CDR1 is SNHLY and CDR2 FYNNEI. Trimming left V 0 bases short and J 1 base short, with 11 bases between. The CDR3 here is CASSEAVALRTDTQYF. DNA of the CDR3: TGTGCCAGCAGTGAAGCCGTCGCACTACGCACAGATACGCAGTATTTT.

The CDR3 sequence: CASSLEKRVNEQFF. CDR3 nucleotide sequence: TGTGCCAGCAGCTTAGAGAAGCGGGTGAATGAGCAGTTCTTC. The chain employs TRBV7-9 and TRBJ2-1, with D possibly being TRBD2 (6 bases). This CDR3 is 14 amino acids long. The germline CDR1 and CDR2 sequences are SEHNR and FQNEAQ (reference sequence). Trimming removed 1 base from V and 7 bases from J, with 11 bases in between. The full variable domain, rest sourced from reference TRBV7-9 and TRBJ2-1, is DTGVSQNPRHKITKRGQNVTFRCDPISEHNRLYWYRQTLGQGPEFLTYFQNEAQLEKSRLLSDRFSAERPKGSFSTLEIQRTEQGDSAMYLCASSLEKRVNEQFFGPGTRLTVL.

The rearrangement joins TRBV7-2 to TRBJ2-1; TRBD1 aligns across 9 bases. J was trimmed by 2 bases and V by 5 bases; bases with no gene match: 4. Germline loops: CDR1 SGHTA, CDR2 FQGNSA. This CDR3 contains 15 residues. The CDR3 nucleotides read TGTGCCAGCAGCGGGGGGACAGGGACCTACAATGAGCAGTTCTTC. Amino acids: CASSGGTGTYNEQFF.

The chain joins TRBV7-6 to TRBJ2-5, with 8 nucleotides matching TRBD2. The ends lost 1 base at V and 4 bases at J; junction bases unmatched: 5. The CDR3 loop spans 15 amino acids. Germline V CDR1 and CDR2: SGHVS, FNYEAQ. The CDR3 is CASSLDGGGSETQYF. Here the CDR3 DNA reads TGTGCCAGCAGCTTAGACGGCGGGGGGTCAGAGACCCAGTACTTC.

The chain couples TRBV9 to TRBJ2-3, with 7 bases that match TRBD1. The CDR3 runs to 14 residues. The V segment lost 6 bases and the J segment 2 bases; nucleotides outside the gene matches: 6. Germline assignment: CDR1 SGDLS and CDR2 YYNGEE. The CDR3 loop reads CASTPRGNTDTQYF. CDR3 nucleotides: TGTGCCAGCACCCCCAGGGGGAACACAGATACGCAGTATTTT.

This chain connects TRBV30 to TRBJ1-6, with D tentatively TRBD1 (6 bases). Germline CDR1 GTSNPN, CDR2 SVGIG (reference sequence). The CDR3 has 15 residues. The germline V and J ends were trimmed by 8 bases and 0 bases, with 14 bases remaining between them. The CDR3 loop reads CAINRVSSYNSPLHF. In DNA, the CDR3 is TGTGCCATAAACAGGGTTAGCTCCTATAATTCACCCCTCCACTTT.

The DNA of the CDR3 is TGTGCCAGTAGAAACACCCAGGACAGCTTCCTCAATCAGCCCCAGCATTTT. Protein sequence: CASRNTQDSFLNQPQHF. The chain employs TRBV19 and TRBJ1-5; the D gene is possibly TRBD1 (6 bases). This CDR3 is built from 17 residues. Trimming shortened V by 6 bases and J by 3 bases, and 21 bases separated the two germline ends. CDR1 LNHDA and CDR2 SQIVND come from the germline V gene (reference sequence).

The chain is built from TRBV27 and TRBJ1-1; a possible D gene is TRBD1 (5 bases). The germline V gene encodes CDR1 MNHEY and CDR2 SMNVEV (reference sequence). The CDR3 runs to 15 residues. V lost 3 bases, J lost 2 bases, and 13 bases lay in between. The CDR3 DNA reads as TGTGCCAGCAGTTTGGGAGCAGGGACTAACACTGAAGCTTTCTTT. This sequence encodes CASSLGAGTNTEAFF.

This clone was detected a few times. This chain's CDR3 is CASRQWESNEQFF. The CDR3 DNA reads TGTGCCAGCAGACAATGGGAGAGCAATGAGCAGTTCTTC. The rearrangement uses TRBV3-1 (or the pseudogene TRBV3-2) and TRBJ2-1; D possibly corresponds to TRBD2 (5 bases). The V gene's germline CDR1 is LGHDT and CDR2 YNNKEL (reference sequence). Trimming pared 6 bases from V and 6 bases from J, leaving 12 bases between. The CDR3 runs 13 residues.